This TCR beta chain was sequenced during a study of a mutant IDH1 vaccine in newly diagnosed glioma. As for the study in general: Once 4-6 weeks had passed after radiotherapy alone, vaccination started, or it started with temozolomide cycles. It was radiotherapy, temozolomide, or both that patients received previously, with most receiving both. Sex distribution of treated patients was about 60% male and roughly 38% female; mean age was around 40 years. Study-wide results and limits: The study observed vaccine-induced immune responses in more than 80% of patients.

Sequencing was performed with immunoSEQ multiplex PCR; in TCRdb, only in-frame clones are kept and a portion is missing. The sample has around 62,000 clones, about nine tenths seen once. V gave up 4 bases and J gave up 7 bases, with 18 bases separating them. This CDR3 region has 15 residues. Germline assignment: CDR1 SGHRS and CDR2 YFSETQ. Time point: week 11, during vaccination. Every vaccination contained 300 ug of the mutant IDH1 20-mer peptide and was paired with topical imiquimod. Concerning this clone: Its antigen is not known.

Specimen: PBMCs, collected from a glioma patient whose treatment included an IDH1 peptide vaccine. The chain has TRBV5-1 and TRBJ2-1, with D hard to call. This clonotype was sampled from a man between 40 and 49 years old with glioma. CDR3 residues: CASSLNPGETNEQFF. CDR3 DNA sequence: TGCGCCAGCAGCCTAAACCCTGGAGAGACTAATGAGCAGTTCTTC.